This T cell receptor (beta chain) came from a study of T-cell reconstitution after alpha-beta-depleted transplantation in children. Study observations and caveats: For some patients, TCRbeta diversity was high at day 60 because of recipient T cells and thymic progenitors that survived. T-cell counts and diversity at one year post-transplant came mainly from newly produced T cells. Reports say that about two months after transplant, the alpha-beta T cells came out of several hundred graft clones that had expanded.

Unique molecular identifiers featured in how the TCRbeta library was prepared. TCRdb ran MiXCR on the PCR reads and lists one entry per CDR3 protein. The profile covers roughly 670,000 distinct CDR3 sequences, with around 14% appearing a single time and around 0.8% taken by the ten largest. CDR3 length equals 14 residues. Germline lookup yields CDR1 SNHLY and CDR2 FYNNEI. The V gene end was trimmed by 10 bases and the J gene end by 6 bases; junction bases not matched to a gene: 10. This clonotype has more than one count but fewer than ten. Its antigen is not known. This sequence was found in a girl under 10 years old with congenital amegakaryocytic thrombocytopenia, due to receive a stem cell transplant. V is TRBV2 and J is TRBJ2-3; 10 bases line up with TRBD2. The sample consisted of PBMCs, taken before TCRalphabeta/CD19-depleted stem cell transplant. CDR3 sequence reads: CANPLAGVSDTQYF. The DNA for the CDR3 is TGTGCCAACCCCCTAGCGGGAGTATCGGATACGCAGTATTTT.